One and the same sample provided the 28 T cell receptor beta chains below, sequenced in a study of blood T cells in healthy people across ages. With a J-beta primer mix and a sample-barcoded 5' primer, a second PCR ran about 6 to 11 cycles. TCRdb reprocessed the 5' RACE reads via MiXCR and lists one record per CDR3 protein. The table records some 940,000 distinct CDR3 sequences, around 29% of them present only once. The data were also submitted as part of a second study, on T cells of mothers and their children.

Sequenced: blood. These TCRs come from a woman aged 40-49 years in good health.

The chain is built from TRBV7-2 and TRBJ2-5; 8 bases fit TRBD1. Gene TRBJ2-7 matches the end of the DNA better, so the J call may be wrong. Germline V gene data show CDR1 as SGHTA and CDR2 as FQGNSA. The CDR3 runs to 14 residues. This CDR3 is CASSAGQGPNEQYF. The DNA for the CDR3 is TGTGCCAGCAGCGCTGGACAGGGTCCCAACGAGCAGTACTTC.

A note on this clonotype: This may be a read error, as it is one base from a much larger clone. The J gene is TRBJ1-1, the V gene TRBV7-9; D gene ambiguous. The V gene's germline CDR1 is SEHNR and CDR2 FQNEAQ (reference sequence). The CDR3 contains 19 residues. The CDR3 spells CSSSLPTKIITTVDTEAFF. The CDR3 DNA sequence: TGTTCCAGCAGCCTCCCGACCAAAATTATTACGACTGTAGACACTGAAGCTTTCTTT.

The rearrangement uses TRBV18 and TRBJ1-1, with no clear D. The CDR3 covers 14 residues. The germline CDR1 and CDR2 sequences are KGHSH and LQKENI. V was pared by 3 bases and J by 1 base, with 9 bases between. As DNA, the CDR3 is TGTGCCAGCTCACCGTACGTGGAGAACACTGAAGCTTTCTTT. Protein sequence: CASSPYVENTEAFF. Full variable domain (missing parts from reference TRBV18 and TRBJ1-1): NAGVMQNPRHLVRRRGQEARLRCSPMKGHSHVYWYRQLPEEGLKFMVYLQKENIIDESGMPKERFSAEFPKEGPSILRIQQVVRGDSAAYFCASSPYVENTEAFFGQGTRLTVV.

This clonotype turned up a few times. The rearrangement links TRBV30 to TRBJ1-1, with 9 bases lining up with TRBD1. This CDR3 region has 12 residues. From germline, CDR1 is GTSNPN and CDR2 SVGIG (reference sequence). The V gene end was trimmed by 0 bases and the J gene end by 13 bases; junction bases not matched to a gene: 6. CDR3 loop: CAWSVQQGAIFF. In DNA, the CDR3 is TGTGCCTGGAGTGTACAACAGGGGGCGATTTTCTTT.

CDR3 coding DNA: TGCGCCAGCAGCCAAGTGGTCCTAGCGGGGGCCAGGGATGGTGATACGCAGTATTTT. Amino acid sequence: CASSQVVLAGARDGDTQYF. The chain carries TRBV4-1 and TRBJ2-3; 10 nucleotides match TRBD2. V lost 1 base to trimming and J lost 6 bases; unmatched junction nucleotides: 16. CDR3 length: 19 amino acids. Germline V gene data show CDR1 as MGHRA and CDR2 as YSYEKL.

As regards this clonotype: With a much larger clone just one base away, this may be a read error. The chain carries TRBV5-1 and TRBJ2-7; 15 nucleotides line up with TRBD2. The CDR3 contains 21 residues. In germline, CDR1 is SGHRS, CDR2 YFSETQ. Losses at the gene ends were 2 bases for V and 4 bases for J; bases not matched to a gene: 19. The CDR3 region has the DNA TGCGCCAGCAGCTTCTCATCTGGGACCGGGACTAGCGGGGGGCAGAAATACGAGCAGTACTTC. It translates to CASSFSSGTGTSGGQKYEQYF.

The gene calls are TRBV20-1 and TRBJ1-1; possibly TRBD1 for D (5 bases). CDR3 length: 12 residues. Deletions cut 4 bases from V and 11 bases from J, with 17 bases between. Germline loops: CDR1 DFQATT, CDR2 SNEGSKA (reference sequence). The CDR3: CSATRGQKGAFF. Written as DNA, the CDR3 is TGCAGTGCTACCCGGGGCCAGAAGGGGGCTTTCTTT.

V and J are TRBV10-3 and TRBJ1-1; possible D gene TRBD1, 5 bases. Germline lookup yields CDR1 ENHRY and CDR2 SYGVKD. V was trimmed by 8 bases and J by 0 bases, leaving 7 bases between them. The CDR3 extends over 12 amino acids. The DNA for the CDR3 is TGTGCCATCTCAGGGATGAACACTGAAGCTTTCTTT. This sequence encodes CAISGMNTEAFF.

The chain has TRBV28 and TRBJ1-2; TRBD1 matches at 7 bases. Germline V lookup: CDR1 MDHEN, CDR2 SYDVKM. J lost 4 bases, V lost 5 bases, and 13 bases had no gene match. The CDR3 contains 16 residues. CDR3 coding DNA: TGTGCCAGCAGTATCTTGGCCGGACAGGATCTCTATGGCTACACCTTC. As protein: CASSILAGQDLYGYTF.

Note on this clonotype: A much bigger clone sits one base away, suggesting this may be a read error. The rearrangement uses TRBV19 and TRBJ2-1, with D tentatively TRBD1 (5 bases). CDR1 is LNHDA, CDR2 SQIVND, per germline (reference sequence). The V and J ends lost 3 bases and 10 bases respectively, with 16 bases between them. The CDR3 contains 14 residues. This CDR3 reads CASSIDSHSYEQFF. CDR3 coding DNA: TGTGCCAGTAGTATCGACAGCCACTCCTACGAGCAGTTCTTC. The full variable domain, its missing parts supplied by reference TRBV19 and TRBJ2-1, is DGGITQSPKYLFRKEGQNVTLSCEQNLNHDAMYWYRQDPGQGLRLIYYSQIVNDFQKGDIAEGYSVSREKKESFPLTVTSAQKNPTAFYLCASSIDSHSYEQFFGPGTRLTVL.

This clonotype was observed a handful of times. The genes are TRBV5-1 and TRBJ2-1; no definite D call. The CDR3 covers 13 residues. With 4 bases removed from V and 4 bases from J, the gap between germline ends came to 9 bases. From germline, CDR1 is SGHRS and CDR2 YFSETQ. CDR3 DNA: TGCGCCAGCAGCCCTGAGGAGTACAATGAGCAGTTCTTC. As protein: CASSPEEYNEQFF.

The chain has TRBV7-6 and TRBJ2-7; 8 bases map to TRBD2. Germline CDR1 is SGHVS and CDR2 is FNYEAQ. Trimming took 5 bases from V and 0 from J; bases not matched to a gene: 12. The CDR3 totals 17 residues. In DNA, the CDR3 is TGTGCCAGCAGCCCCGAGGCGGGGACTAGGGGCTCCTACGAGCAGTACTTC. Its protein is CASSPEAGTRGSYEQYF.

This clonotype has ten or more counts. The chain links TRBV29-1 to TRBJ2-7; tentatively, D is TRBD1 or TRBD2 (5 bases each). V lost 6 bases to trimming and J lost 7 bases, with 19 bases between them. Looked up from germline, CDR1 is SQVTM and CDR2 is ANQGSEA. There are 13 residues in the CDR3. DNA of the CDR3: TGCAGCGTGATAGGACACACCCCGGGGGAGCAGTACTTC. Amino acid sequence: CSVIGHTPGEQYF.

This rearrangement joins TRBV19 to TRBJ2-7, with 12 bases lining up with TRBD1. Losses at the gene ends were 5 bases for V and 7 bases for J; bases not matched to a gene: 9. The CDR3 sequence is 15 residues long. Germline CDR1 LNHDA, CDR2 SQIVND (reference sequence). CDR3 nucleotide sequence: TGTGCCAGTAGTCCCTGGGACAGGGGGCCACGGGAGCAGTACTTC. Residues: CASSPWDRGPREQYF.

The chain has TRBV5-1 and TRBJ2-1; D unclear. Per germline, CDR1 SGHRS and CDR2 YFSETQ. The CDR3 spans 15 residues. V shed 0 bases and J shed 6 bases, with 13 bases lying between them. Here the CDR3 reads CASSLVVTSGNEQFF. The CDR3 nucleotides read TGCGCCAGCAGCTTGGTAGTCACTTCGGGCAATGAGCAGTTCTTC.

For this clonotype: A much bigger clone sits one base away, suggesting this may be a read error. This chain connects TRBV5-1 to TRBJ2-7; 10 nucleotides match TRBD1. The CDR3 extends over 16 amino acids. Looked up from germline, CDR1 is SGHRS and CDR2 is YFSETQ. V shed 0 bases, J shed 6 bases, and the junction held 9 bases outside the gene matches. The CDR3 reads CASSLVIGQGGREQYF. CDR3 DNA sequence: TGCGCCAGCAGCTTGGTCATAGGACAGGGGGGCCGCGAGCAGTACTTC.

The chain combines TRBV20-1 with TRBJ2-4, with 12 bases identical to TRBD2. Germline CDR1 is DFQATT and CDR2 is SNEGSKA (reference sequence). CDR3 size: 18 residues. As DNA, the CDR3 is TGCAGCGCTGTCCCTCGTCTAGCGGGGGGGCTTGGCATCAATGAGCAGTACTTC. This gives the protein CSAVPRLAGGLGINEQYF.

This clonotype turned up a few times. The CDR3 loop is CASRTGNSEKLFF. In DNA form, the CDR3 reads TGTGCCAGCAGAACAGGGAACTCTGAAAAACTGTTTTTT. This chain links TRBV28 with TRBJ1-4, with D perhaps matching TRBD1 (6 bases). Between the trimmed V and J ends, which lost 6 bases and 7 bases, there was a span of 12 bases. Germline lookup yields CDR1 MDHEN and CDR2 SYDVKM. The CDR3 consists of 13 residues.

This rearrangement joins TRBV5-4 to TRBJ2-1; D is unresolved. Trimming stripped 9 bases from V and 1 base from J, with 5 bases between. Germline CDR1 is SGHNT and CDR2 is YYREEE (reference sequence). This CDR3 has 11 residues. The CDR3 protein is CAMRSYNEQFF. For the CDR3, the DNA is TGTGCCATGAGATCCTACAATGAGCAGTTCTTC.

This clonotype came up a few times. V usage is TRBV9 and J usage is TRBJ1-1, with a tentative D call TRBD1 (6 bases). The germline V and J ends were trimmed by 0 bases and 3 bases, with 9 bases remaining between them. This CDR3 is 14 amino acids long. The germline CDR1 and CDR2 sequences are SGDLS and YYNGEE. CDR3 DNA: TGTGCCAGCAGCGTAGAGGGGGTGTACACTGAAGCTTTCTTT. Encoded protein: CASSVEGVYTEAFF.

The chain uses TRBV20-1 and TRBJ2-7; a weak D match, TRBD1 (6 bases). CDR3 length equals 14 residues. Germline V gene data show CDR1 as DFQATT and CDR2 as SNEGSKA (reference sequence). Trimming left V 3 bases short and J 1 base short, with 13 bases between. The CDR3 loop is CSASGTTRSYEQYF. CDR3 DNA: TGCAGTGCTAGTGGGACAACTCGTTCCTACGAGCAGTACTTC.

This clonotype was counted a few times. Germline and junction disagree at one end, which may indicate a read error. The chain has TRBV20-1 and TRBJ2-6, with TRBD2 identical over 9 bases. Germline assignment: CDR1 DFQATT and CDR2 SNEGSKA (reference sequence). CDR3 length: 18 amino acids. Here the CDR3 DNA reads TGCAGTGCTAGAAGGCCTTTAGCGGGGGACTCTGGGGCCGACGTCCTGACTTTC. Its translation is CSARRPLAGDSGADVLTF.

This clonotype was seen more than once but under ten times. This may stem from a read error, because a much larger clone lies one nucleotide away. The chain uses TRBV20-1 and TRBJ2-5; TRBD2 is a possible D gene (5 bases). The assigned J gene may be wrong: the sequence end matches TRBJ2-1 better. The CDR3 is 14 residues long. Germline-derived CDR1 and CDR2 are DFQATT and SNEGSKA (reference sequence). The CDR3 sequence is CSARETGNQETQFF. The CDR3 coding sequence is TGCAGTGCTAGAGAGACGGGAAACCAAGAGACCCAGTTCTTC.

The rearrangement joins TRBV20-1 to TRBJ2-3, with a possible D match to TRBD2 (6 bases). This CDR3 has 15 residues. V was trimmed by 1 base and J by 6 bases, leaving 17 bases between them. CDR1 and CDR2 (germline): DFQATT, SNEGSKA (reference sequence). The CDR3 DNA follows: TGCAGTGCTAGAGGTGGGGACTTCAGGGAGGATACGCAGTATTTT. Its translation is CSARGGDFREDTQYF.

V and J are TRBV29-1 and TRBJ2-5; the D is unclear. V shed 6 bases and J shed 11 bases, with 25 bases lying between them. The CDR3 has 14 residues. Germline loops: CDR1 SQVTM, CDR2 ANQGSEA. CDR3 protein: CSVLSGEFYNEQYF. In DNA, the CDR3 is TGCAGCGTCCTATCCGGAGAATTCTACAATGAGCAGTACTTC.

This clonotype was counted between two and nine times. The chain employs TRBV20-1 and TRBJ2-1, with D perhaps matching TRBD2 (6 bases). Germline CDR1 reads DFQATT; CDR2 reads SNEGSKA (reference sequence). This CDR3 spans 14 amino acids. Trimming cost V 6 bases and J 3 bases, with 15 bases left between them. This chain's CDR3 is CSARRGKRYNEQFF. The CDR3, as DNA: TGCAGTGCAAGACGGGGGAAACGCTACAATGAGCAGTTCTTC.

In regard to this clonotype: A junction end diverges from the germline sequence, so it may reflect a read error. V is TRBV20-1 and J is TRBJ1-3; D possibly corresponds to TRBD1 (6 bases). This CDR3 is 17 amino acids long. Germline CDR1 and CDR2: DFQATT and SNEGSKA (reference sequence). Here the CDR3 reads CSARELSPGHFGTTIYF. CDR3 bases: TGCAGTGCTAGAGAGTTATCTCCGGGACATTTTGGAACCACCATATATTTT.

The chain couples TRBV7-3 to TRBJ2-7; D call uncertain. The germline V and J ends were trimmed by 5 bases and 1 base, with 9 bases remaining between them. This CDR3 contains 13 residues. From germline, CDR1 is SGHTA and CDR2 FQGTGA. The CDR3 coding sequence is TGTGCCAGCAGCGCCGGCCCATCCTACGAGCAGTACTTC. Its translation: CASSAGPSYEQYF.